Presented here are 16 T cell receptor beta chains from one specimen sequenced in a study of cytomegalovirus exposure and HLA in healthy donors. In the PCR, 60 Vbeta and 13 Jbeta primers were used. TCRdb keeps only in-frame clones here, not all; method: immunoSEQ multiplex PCR. The sample lists approximately 120,000 clones, over 60% seen once, with over 4% in the top ten. Input material: PBMCs. These receptors were taken from a man in his sixties in good health and CMV-seropositive.

This rearrangement joins TRBV27 to TRBJ2-1, with TRBD2 matching 10 bases. V lost 2 bases to trimming and J lost 2 bases; unmatched junction nucleotides: 0. The CDR3 length is 15 residues. From germline, CDR1 is MNHEY and CDR2 SMNVEV (reference sequence). The CDR3 DNA sequence: TGTGCCAGCAGTTTAAGCGGGGGGGCCTACAATGAGCAGTTCTTC. Protein sequence: CASSLSGGAYNEQFF.

CDR3 residues: CASSPRMRETGYYEQYF. The CDR3 DNA reads TGTGCCAGCAGTCCCCGCATGAGGGAAACGGGGTACTACGAGCAGTACTTC. The chain is built from TRBV28 and TRBJ2-7; weak D call: TRBD2 (5 bases). CDR3 length: 17 residues. Germline CDR1 and CDR2: MDHEN and SYDVKM. V was cut by 5 bases and J by 3 bases, with 23 bases left in between.

The rearrangement joins TRBV7-9 to TRBJ2-1; 8 nucleotides agree with TRBD1. CDR3 size: 16 residues. V was pared by 5 bases and J by 7 bases, with 13 bases of the junction left unmatched. Germline V gene data show CDR1 as SEHNR and CDR2 as FQNEAQ (reference sequence). CDR3 region: CASSPNTGGLGNEQFF. CDR3 sequence (DNA): TGTGCCAGCAGCCCCAATACAGGGGGACTTGGAAATGAGCAGTTCTTC. The full variable domain, rest sourced from reference TRBV7-9 and TRBJ2-1, is DTGVSQNPRHKITKRGQNVTFRCDPISEHNRLYWYRQTLGQGPEFLTYFQNEAQLEKSRLLSDRFSAERPKGSFSTLEIQRTEQGDSAMYLCASSPNTGGLGNEQFFGPGTRLTVL.

The chain uses TRBV6-5 and TRBJ2-7; 7 bases fit TRBD1. The V and J ends lost 9 bases and 2 bases, in that order; junction bases with no gene match: 4. Per the germline V gene, CDR1 is MNHEY and CDR2 is SVGAGI. The CDR3 covers 12 residues. The CDR3 loop is CASQQGTYEQYF. In DNA form, the CDR3 reads TGTGCCAGTCAACAGGGGACCTACGAGCAGTACTTC.

The rearrangement uses TRBV7-8 and TRBJ1-1; no firm D call. Trimming took off 4 bases at V and 0 bases at J, with 12 bases between the two ends. Germline-derived CDR1 and CDR2 are SGHVS and FQNEAQ. The CDR3 is 15 amino acids. The CDR3 bases are TGTGCCAGCAGCTCGAAAAGCTTTTTGAACACTGAAGCTTTCTTT. It is translated as CASSSKSFLNTEAFF.

The CDR3, as DNA: TGCAGCGTTGCGCAGGGGGGATCCTACGAGCAGTACTTC. Translation: CSVAQGGSYEQYF. V usage is TRBV29-1 and J usage is TRBJ2-7, with D perhaps TRBD1 (7 bases). The CDR3 has 13 residues. The V end lost 4 bases, the J end lost 1 base, and 11 bases lay between the germline ends. The germline V gene encodes CDR1 SQVTM and CDR2 ANQGSEA.

This chain links TRBV29-1 with TRBJ1-5; weak D call: TRBD1 (5 bases). V lost 3 bases and J 7 bases, leaving 13 bases between the germline ends. The germline gives CDR1 SQVTM, CDR2 ANQGSEA. The CDR3 spans 13 residues. Here the CDR3 DNA reads TGCAGCGTTGAGGCAGTTGGGGGGCAGCCCCAGCATTTT. This encodes CSVEAVGGQPQHF.

This clone has only a few counts. The chain recombines TRBV6-1 with TRBJ2-7, with 12 bases lining up with TRBD2. With 6 bases clipped from V and 2 bases from J, the junction kept 5 bases outside the gene matches. CDR3 size: 15 residues. CDR1 is MNHNS and CDR2 is SASEGT in the germline V gene. Here the CDR3 DNA reads TGTGCCAGCAGAGAACTAGCGGGGGGAGCCTACGAGCAGTACTTC. Amino acid sequence: CASRELAGGAYEQYF.

On this clone: At one boundary the junction diverges from the germline segment, which might be a read error. CDR3 region: CASSWTSGGAETQYF. The CDR3 region has the DNA TGTGCTAGCAGCTGGACTAGCGGGGGGGCAGAGACCCAGTACTTC. This chain joins TRBV7-7 and TRBJ2-5; TRBD2 matches at 15 bases. Germline loops: CDR1 SSHAT, CDR2 FNYEAQ (reference sequence). This CDR3 contains 15 residues.

The V and J genes are TRBV11-2 and TRBJ2-1, with D perhaps matching TRBD1 (6 bases). This CDR3 comprises 12 residues. The germline V gene has CDR1 SGHAT and CDR2 FQNNGV. V lost 1 base and J 12 bases, leaving 10 bases between the germline ends. The CDR3 DNA follows: TGTGCCAGCAGCTTAGGTGGGACAAGGCAGTTCTTC. It encodes CASSLGGTRQFF. Filled out from reference TRBV11-2 and TRBJ2-1, the complete variable domain reads EAGVAQSPRYKIIEKRQSVAFWCNPISGHATLYWYQQILGQGPKLLIQFQNNGVVDDSQLPKDRFSAERLKGVDSTLKIQPAKLEDSAVYLCASSLGGTRQFFGPGTRLTVL.

This chain joins TRBV10-2 and TRBJ2-2; 7 bases are a match to TRBD2. There are 13 residues in the CDR3. The germline V gene encodes CDR1 WSHSY and CDR2 SAAADI. V lost 8 bases and J lost 9; bases outside the gene matches: 9. For the CDR3, the DNA is TGCGCCAGCGGCATGGGGGGGGGTAGGGAGCTGTTTTTT. This encodes CASGMGGGRELFF.

This chain links TRBV4-1 with TRBJ2-1, with 14 bases identical to TRBD2. The length of the CDR3 is 17 residues. Germline CDR1 reads MGHRA; CDR2 reads YSYEKL. V gave up 3 bases and J gave up 8 bases; unmatched junction bases: 9. The CDR3 region has the DNA TGCGCCAGCAGCCAGGTGACTAGCGGGGGGGCCAGGGATGAGCAGTTCTTC. Encoded protein: CASSQVTSGGARDEQFF.

This chain uses TRBV30 with TRBJ2-3; 11 bases match TRBD2. The CDR3 runs to 15 residues. V was clipped by 3 bases and J by 4 bases; unmatched bases: 6. Germline-derived CDR1 and CDR2 are GTSNPN and SVGIG (reference sequence). CDR3 loop: CAWSFSGGAPDTQYF. Here the CDR3 DNA reads TGTGCCTGGAGCTTTAGCGGGGGGGCCCCAGATACGCAGTATTTT.

This clone was seen a single time. V gene TRBV6-6 combines with J gene TRBJ1-1, with TRBD1 matching over 8 bases. This CDR3 has 14 residues. V shed 6 bases, J shed 4 bases, and the junction held 7 bases outside the gene matches. Germline CDR1 is MNHNY and CDR2 is SVGAGI (reference sequence). In nucleotides, the CDR3 is TGTGCCAGCAGACTGACAGGGGTAGGCACTGAAGCTTTCTTT. As protein: CASRLTGVGTEAFF.

The chain joins TRBV14 to TRBJ1-2; D is ambiguous. Deletions cut 3 bases from V and 5 bases from J, with 10 bases between. The CDR3 contains 13 residues. From germline, CDR1 is SGHDN and CDR2 FVKESK. DNA for the CDR3: TGTGCCAGCAGCCATGGGCCGTCATATGGCTACACCTTC. Translated: CASSHGPSYGYTF.

The V gene is TRBV18, the J gene TRBJ1-2; TRBD1 matches at 9 bases. In germline, CDR1 is KGHSH, CDR2 LQKENI. There are 15 residues in the CDR3. J gave up 6 bases and V 5 bases, and 10 bases lay outside the gene matches. As DNA, the CDR3 is TGTGCCAGCTCAGCTCGACAGGGGGAAGTAGATGGCTACACCTTC. Amino acids: CASSARQGEVDGYTF.